A selection of T cell receptor beta chains follows, all from one sample in a study of spatial heterogeneity in lung cancer. MiXCR was run by TCRdb on the 5' RACE reads, yielding one entry per CDR3 protein. The sample carries over 3,000 distinct CDR3 sequences, 8.3% recorded once. Sequences were derived from lung tumor tissue, sampled at surgery. The receptors stem from a male donor with early-stage non-small cell lung cancer. The CDR3 runs from the conserved cysteine through the conserved F or W. D genes are given only for firm matches. Expanded clones are given a class, and other clones once, few, many or no size at all.

J	D	V	size	length	CDR3	DNA
TRBJ2-1	-	TRBV5-1	medium-sized	15	CASSQLTGSGNEQFF	TGCGCCAGCAGCCAGCTCACTGGTAGTGGCAATGAGCAGTTCTTC
TRBJ2-3	TRBD2	TRBV20-1	-	15	CSASSGGPLSDTQYF	TGCAGTGCTAGTAGCGGGGGGCCCCTTTCAGATACGCAGTATTTT
TRBJ2-7	TRBD1	TRBV28	many	12	CASRKTGVEQYF	TGTGCCAGCAGAAAGACAGGGGTCGAGCAGTACTTC
TRBJ2-5	-	TRBV6-5	medium-sized	15	CASSSRTLLGETQYF	TGTGCCAGCAGTTCCCGGACCCTGCTCGGTGAGACCCAGTACTTC
TRBJ2-3	TRBD2	TRBV3-1	-	16	CASSQRSGGSTDTQYF	TGTGCCAGCAGCCAAAGAAGCGGGGGGAGCACAGATACGCAGTATTTT
TRBJ2-3	-	TRBV5-1	many	12	CASSPSTDTQYF	TGCGCCAGCAGCCCCAGCACAGATACGCAGTATTTT
TRBJ2-1	TRBD2	TRBV7-9	large	19	CASSLGLAGASGSYNEQFF	TGTGCCAGCAGCTTAGGACTAGCGGGGGCCTCCGGCTCCTACAATGAGCAGTTCTTC
TRBJ2-7	-	TRBV27	-	14	CASGTAPGVYEQYF	TGTGCCAGCGGTACAGCGCCGGGTGTCTACGAGCAGTACTTC
TRBJ1-5	TRBD1	TRBV6-2/TRBV6-3	medium-sized	15	CASSSGQGVPGAQHF	TGTGCCAGCAGCTCCGGACAGGGGGTCCCGGGGGCCCAGCATTTT
TRBJ2-7	TRBD1	TRBV7-6	few	15	CASSLETGAFSEQYF	TGTGCCAGCAGCTTGGAGACAGGGGCTTTCAGCGAGCAGTACTTC
TRBJ2-5	TRBD2	TRBV5-1	many	17	CASSLEGSGGAQETQYF	TGCGCCAGCAGCTTGGAAGGTAGCGGGGGGGCGCAAGAGACCCAGTACTTC
TRBJ2-3	-	TRBV18	-	16	CASSPTVEGRTDTQYF	TGTGCCAGCTCACCCACCGTGGAGGGGCGGACAGATACGCAGTATTTT
TRBJ2-3	TRBD2	TRBV27	medium-sized	15	CASSLLAGVSDTQYF	TGTGCCAGCAGCCTTCTAGCGGGAGTTAGTGATACGCAGTATTTT
TRBJ1-1	TRBD1	TRBV9	medium-sized	16	CASSPRGPQGRTEAFF	TGTGCCAGCAGCCCGAGGGGGCCCCAGGGTAGAACTGAAGCTTTCTTT
TRBJ1-5	-	TRBV5-1	medium-sized	15	CASSLGGFSNQPQHF	TGCGCCAGCAGCTTGGGGGGATTTAGCAATCAGCCCCAGCATTTT
TRBJ1-5	TRBD1	TRBV18	medium-sized	14	CASSPVQGGQPQHF	TGTGCCAGCTCACCAGTGCAGGGGGGCCAGCCCCAGCATTTT
TRBJ2-1	-	TRBV7-8	medium-sized	15	CASSLLASSYNEQFF	TGTGCCAGCAGCTTACTAGCAAGCTCCTACAATGAGCAGTTCTTC
TRBJ2-5	-	TRBV6-1	medium-sized	13	CASRIQGGETQYF	TGTGCCAGCAGGATACAGGGCGGAGAGACCCAGTACTTC
TRBJ1-2	-	TRBV27	few	15	CASSAWDTPSYGYTF	TGTGCCAGCAGTGCGTGGGACACCCCGAGCTATGGCTACACCTTC
TRBJ2-2	-	TRBV9	-	13	CASSVTGRGELFF	TGTGCCAGCAGCGTTACAGGCAGAGGGGAGCTGTTTTTT
TRBJ2-2	-	TRBV7-3	-	13	CASSLGPGQGLFF	TGTGCCAGCAGCTTAGGTCCCGGGCAGGGGCTGTTTTTT
TRBJ1-5	-	TRBV10-3	medium-sized	14	CASGYGGPNQPQHF	TGTGCCAGCGGCTATGGCGGGCCCAATCAGCCCCAGCATTTT
TRBJ2-4	-	TRBV20-1	medium-sized	13	CSAGGLAKNIQYF	TGCAGTGCCGGGGGACTAGCCAAAAACATTCAGTACTTC
TRBJ2-5	-	TRBV29-1	many	11	CSAHREETQYF	TGCAGCGCGCACAGGGAAGAGACCCAGTACTTC
TRBJ1-5	-	TRBV20-1	medium-sized	13	CSARVPPNQPQHF	TGCAGTGCTAGAGTACCCCCAAATCAGCCCCAGCATTTT
TRBJ2-7	TRBD1	TRBV7-3	medium-sized	15	CASSLTGTGASEQYF	TGTGCCAGCAGCTTAACGGGGACAGGGGCCTCTGAGCAGTACTTC
TRBJ1-3	-	TRBV18	-	15	CASSPDSSTGNTIYF	TGTGCCAGCTCCCCCGACAGCAGCACTGGAAACACCATATATTTT
TRBJ1-2	-	TRBV27	large	13	CASSLTDRDGYTF	TGTGCCAGCAGTTTGACGGACCGTGATGGCTACACCTTC
TRBJ1-3	-	TRBV6-5	medium-sized	16	CASSFRLGLSGNTIYF	TGTGCCAGCAGTTTCCGACTGGGTCTCTCTGGAAACACCATATATTTT
TRBJ2-1	TRBD2	TRBV18	medium-sized	16	CASSPTSGRGDNEQFF	TGTGCCAGCTCACCGACTAGCGGGAGGGGGGACAATGAGCAGTTCTTC
TRBJ2-5	-	TRBV5-1	medium-sized	12	CASSLNGETQYF	TGCGCCAGCAGCTTAAACGGAGAGACCCAGTACTTC
TRBJ2-1	-	TRBV7-3	medium-sized	16	CASSLGNLGRVDEQFF	TGTGCCAGCAGCTTAGGGAATTTGGGGCGCGTCGATGAGCAGTTCTTC
TRBJ2-2	-	TRBV2	medium-sized	16	CASRRKGLGGTGELFF	TGTGCCAGCAGAAGGAAGGGACTTGGTGGCACCGGGGAGCTGTTTTTT
TRBJ2-7	-	TRBV10-3	medium-sized	15	CAISESTGIAYEQYF	TGTGCCATCAGTGAGTCGACTGGCATTGCCTACGAGCAGTACTTC
TRBJ2-3	-	TRBV7-8	many	14	CASSFVGFWDTQYF	TGTGCCAGCAGCTTTGTGGGGTTTTGGGATACGCAGTATTTT
TRBJ2-7	-	TRBV6-5	medium-sized	15	CASSMSRGASYEQYF	TGTGCCAGCAGCATGAGCAGGGGGGCTTCCTACGAGCAGTACTTC
TRBJ2-2	TRBD1	TRBV28	large	15	CASSFDRANTGELFF	TGTGCCAGCAGTTTTGACAGGGCTAACACCGGGGAGCTGTTTTTT
TRBJ2-4	TRBD1	TRBV3-1	medium-sized	14	CASSRRTGLDIQYF	TGTGCCAGCAGCCGTAGGACAGGGTTGGACATTCAGTACTTC
TRBJ1-1	-	TRBV6-6	medium-sized	15	CASSGRPGVYTEAFF	TGTGCCAGCAGCGGACGGCCGGGGGTGTACACTGAAGCTTTCTTT
TRBJ2-1	TRBD1	TRBV5-1	-	15	CASGRTGGWYNEQFF	TGCGCCAGCGGGAGGACAGGGGGCTGGTACAATGAGCAGTTCTTC
TRBJ1-2	-	TRBV7-3	many	14	CASSPGPYNYGYTF	TGTGCCAGCAGCCCCGGACCGTATAACTATGGCTACACCTTC
TRBJ1-2	-	TRBV12-3/TRBV12-4	medium-sized	14	CASSLDRQSYGYTF	TGTGCCAGCAGTTTAGACAGACAATCCTATGGCTACACCTTC
TRBJ2-7	-	TRBV7-2	many	16	CASSPSAGISSYEQYF	TGTGCCAGCAGCCCGTCGGCCGGGATCAGCTCCTACGAGCAGTACTTC
TRBJ2-7	-	TRBV19	medium-sized	15	CASSMAAGGNYEQYF	TGTGCCAGTAGTATGGCGGCAGGTGGGAACTACGAGCAGTACTTC
TRBJ1-2	-	TRBV20-1	large	13	CSAIAKTDYGYTF	TGCAGTGCTATTGCTAAGACGGACTATGGCTACACCTTC
TRBJ2-3	TRBD2	TRBV20-1	many	15	CSAGRGGVSTDTQYF	TGCAGTGCTGGACGGGGGGGGGTATCCACAGATACGCAGTATTTT
TRBJ2-1	TRBD2	TRBV2	many	13	CASTGLDHNEQFF	TGTGCCAGCACGGGACTAGACCACAATGAGCAGTTCTTC
TRBJ1-2	TRBD1	TRBV27	medium-sized	13	CASSRTGDYGYTF	TGTGCCAGCAGTAGGACAGGAGACTATGGCTACACCTTC
TRBJ2-1	-	TRBV7-9	many	14	CASSDRWYDDEQFF	TGTGCCAGCAGCGACCGATGGTACGACGATGAGCAGTTCTTC
TRBJ1-1	-	TRBV3-1	many	15	CASSQGAGPGTEAFF	TGTGCCAGCAGCCAAGGGGCGGGGCCGGGCACTGAAGCTTTCTTT
TRBJ1-2	-	TRBV7-9	medium-sized	13	CAGRTAYGYGYTF	TGTGCCGGCAGGACCGCCTATGGCTATGGCTACACCTTC
TRBJ1-5	-	TRBV12-3/TRBV12-4	medium-sized	14	CASSLQGEGQPQHF	TGTGCCAGCAGTCTACAGGGAGAGGGTCAGCCCCAGCATTTT
TRBJ2-2	TRBD2	TRBV7-2	medium-sized	16	CASSSIAGGNTGELFF	TGTGCCAGCAGCTCCATAGCGGGAGGGAACACCGGGGAGCTGTTTTTT
TRBJ2-7	-	TRBV7-8	medium-sized	11	CASGSSYEQYF	TGTGCCAGCGGGTCCAGTTACGAGCAGTACTTC
TRBJ2-7	TRBD1	TRBV7-8	medium-sized	14	CASSLGDRVGEQYF	TGTGCCAGCAGCTTAGGGGACAGGGTGGGCGAGCAGTACTTC
TRBJ1-3	-	TRBV12-3/TRBV12-4	-	14	CASSTPAVGNTIYF	TGTGCCAGCAGTACCCCTGCGGTTGGAAACACCATATATTTT
TRBJ2-2	-	TRBV7-3	medium-sized	15	CASSPDSARGGELFF	TGTGCCAGCAGCCCCGACAGCGCGAGGGGCGGGGAGCTGTTTTTT